Shown below are 29 T cell receptor beta chains from a single sample sequenced in a study of Graves' ophthalmopathy and Graves' hyperthyroidism. The TCR beta CDR3 regions underwent amplification from RNA transcripts. The first round was an RT-PCR with HTBI primers, and the second round was a multiplex PCR. TCRdb re-derived calls from the multiplex PCR reads in MiXCR, one entry per CDR3 protein. The table lists about 220,000 distinct CDR3 sequences, roughly a fifth of them singletons. Sequences were obtained from peripheral blood. Receptor source: a woman aged 45-59 years with Graves' ophthalmopathy.

This clonotype appeared many times. The chain recombines TRBV7-3 with TRBJ1-6, with no clear D. V was cut by 5 bases and J by 8 bases, with 10 bases left in between. Germline V gene lookup returns CDR1 SGHTA and CDR2 FQGTGA. The CDR3 runs to 13 residues. CDR3: CASSTTSYSPLHF. The CDR3 DNA reads as TGTGCCAGCAGCACCACCAGTTATTCACCCCTCCACTTT.

This clonotype was counted many times. This CDR3 reads CASSRTSTPNTEAFF. CDR3 DNA: TGTGCCAGCAGCCGGACGAGCACACCGAACACTGAAGCTTTCTTT. The chain links TRBV9 to TRBJ1-1; no reliable D call. This CDR3 is 15 amino acids long. Germline lookup yields CDR1 SGDLS and CDR2 YYNGEE. The V end lost 4 bases, the J end lost 1 base, and 14 bases lay between the germline ends.

V gene TRBV6-1 combines with J gene TRBJ2-7; 7 nucleotides agree with TRBD2. Trimming cost V 7 bases and J 3 bases; bases outside gene matches: 6. The CDR3 is 13 residues long. The germline CDR1 and CDR2 sequences are MNHNS and SASEGT. The CDR3 loop is CASTKAGSYEQYF. In DNA, the CDR3 is TGTGCCAGCACAAAAGCGGGAAGCTACGAGCAGTACTTC.

V is TRBV7-2 and J is TRBJ2-2; tentative D call: TRBD2 (6 bases). V was trimmed by 2 bases and J by 5 bases, leaving 9 bases between them. The germline V gene encodes CDR1 SGHTA and CDR2 FQGNSA. CDR3 length equals 14 residues. In DNA, the CDR3 is TGTGCCAGCAGCTTACGGGGGAGGACCGGGGAGCTGTTTTTT. The encoded protein is CASSLRGRTGELFF.

This rearrangement joins TRBV3-1 to TRBJ1-5, with 9 positions matching TRBD1. This CDR3 is 16 amino acids long. Germline lookup yields CDR1 LGHDT and CDR2 YNNKEL (reference sequence). The ends lost 2 bases at V and 2 bases at J; junction bases unmatched: 4. The CDR3 is CASSQTDRGGNQPQHF. CDR3 DNA sequence: TGTGCCAGCAGCCAAACGGACAGGGGAGGCAATCAGCCCCAGCATTTT. The full variable domain, with the rest looked up from reference TRBV3-1 and TRBJ1-5, is DTAVSQTPKYLVTQMGNDKSIKCEQNLGHDTMYWYKQDSKKFLKIMFSYNNKELIINETVPNRFSPKSPDKAHLNLHINSLELGDSAVYFCASSQTDRGGNQPQHFGDGTRLSIL.

This clonotype has ten or more counts. The chain couples TRBV30 to TRBJ2-7; TRBD1 aligns across 7 bases. The CDR3 sequence is 13 residues long. Germline-derived CDR1 and CDR2 are GTSNPN and SVGIG (reference sequence). V lost 4 bases to trimming and J lost 6 bases; unmatched junction nucleotides: 9. For the CDR3, the DNA is TGTGCCTGGAACATTCGTCCAGGGGGCGAGCAGTACTTC. As protein: CAWNIRPGGEQYF.

This clonotype showed up many times. V usage is TRBV27 and J usage is TRBJ2-7; TRBD1 aligns across 7 bases. The CDR3 covers 15 residues. V was clipped by 0 bases and J by 3 bases; unmatched bases: 5. Germline V gene sequence: CDR1 MNHEY, CDR2 SMNVEV (reference sequence). The CDR3 region is CASSLSSTGNYEQYF. CDR3 in DNA: TGTGCCAGCAGTTTATCCTCGACAGGGAACTACGAGCAGTACTTC.

This clonotype was observed at least ten times. J is TRBJ2-7 and V is TRBV6-2 or TRBV6-3, with 7 bases lining up with TRBD1. The trim removed 10 bases at V and 2 bases at J, leaving 5 bases unmatched. Germline CDR1 reads MNHEY; CDR2 reads SVGEGT. The CDR3 runs 12 residues. CDR3: CATWTGTYEQYF. The CDR3 region has the DNA TGTGCCACCTGGACAGGCACCTACGAGCAGTACTTC.

This clonotype was detected ten times or more. This chain connects TRBV2 to TRBJ2-7; no reliable D call. The CDR3 spans 13 residues. Germline CDR1 is SNHLY and CDR2 is FYNNEI. V lost 2 bases, J lost 6 bases, and 11 bases lay in between. The CDR3 DNA is TGTGCCAGCAGTGAACCTGGTTCGAGCGAGCAGTACTTC. Its protein is CASSEPGSSEQYF.

This clonotype was picked up many times. The V gene is TRBV12-3 or TRBV12-4, the J gene TRBJ1-5; D ambiguous. Trimming left V 1 base short and J 6 bases short, with 7 bases between. This CDR3 region has 13 residues. The CDR3 sequence: CASSLGDAQPQHF. The CDR3 DNA sequence: TGTGCCAGCAGTTTAGGGGATGCTCAGCCCCAGCATTTT.

The chain employs TRBV9 and TRBJ1-2, with 8 bases aligning to TRBD1. Germline V gene lookup returns CDR1 SGDLS and CDR2 YYNGEE. CDR3 size: 13 residues. The junction had 6 bases not matched to a gene; V was cut back by 4 bases and J by 7 bases. As DNA, the CDR3 is TGTGCCAGCAGCCCCCACGACAGGGGTGGCTACACCTTC. Protein sequence: CASSPHDRGGYTF. Full variable domain (remainder filled in from reference TRBV9 and TRBJ1-2): DSGVTQTPKHLITATGQRVTLRCSPRSGDLSVYWYQQSLDQGLQFLIQYYNGEERAKGNILERFSAQQFPDLHSELNLSSLELGDSALYFCASSPHDRGGYTFGSGTRLTVV.

At least ten counts were recorded for this clonotype. The V gene is TRBV6-1, the J gene TRBJ1-2; D is ambiguous. The CDR3 is made up of 14 amino acids. The V end lost 1 base, the J end lost 4 bases, and 10 bases lay between the germline ends. The germline V gene encodes CDR1 MNHNS and CDR2 SASEGT. CDR3 amino acids: CASSEDASFYGYTF. CDR3 sequence (DNA): TGTGCCAGCAGTGAAGACGCCAGCTTCTATGGCTACACCTTC.

This clonotype came up many times. This rearrangement joins TRBV30 to TRBJ1-5; D remains unclear. Trimming shortened V by 2 bases and J by 5 bases, and 7 bases separated the two germline ends. Germline-derived CDR1 and CDR2 are GTSNPN and SVGIG (reference sequence). The CDR3 runs 12 residues. The CDR3 coding sequence is TGTGCCTGGAGTCCCGGTTATCAGCCCCAGCATTTT. Translation gives CAWSPGYQPQHF.

The rearrangement uses TRBV15 and TRBJ2-5; D not certain. The CDR3 has 9 amino acids. The V end was cut by 7 bases, the J end by 3 bases, with 0 bases between. Germline V gene data show CDR1 as LNHNV and CDR2 as YYDKDF (reference sequence). In DNA form, the CDR3 reads TGTGCCACCAAAGAGACCCAGTACTTC. Its protein is CATKETQYF.

V gene TRBV12-3 or TRBV12-4 combines with J gene TRBJ1-5; no firm D call. The CDR3 sequence is 13 residues long. Trimming pared 5 bases from V and 3 bases from J, leaving 8 bases between. CDR3 residues: CASSRQDNQPQHF. In nucleotides, the CDR3 is TGTGCCAGCAGTCGACAAGACAATCAGCCCCAGCATTTT.

This clonotype was seen only a few times. CDR3 loop: CASSDGSVAKNIQYF. The CDR3 region has the DNA TGTGCCAGCAGTGATGGGAGCGTGGCCAAAAACATTCAGTACTTC. The chain couples TRBV6-1 to TRBJ2-4; the D gene is possibly TRBD2 (5 bases). Deletions cut 3 bases from V and 1 base from J, with 10 bases between. The CDR3 extends over 15 amino acids. CDR1 is MNHNS and CDR2 is SASEGT in the germline V gene.

This clonotype was counted ten times or more. This sequence may be a read error, since a much larger clone differs from it by one base. The J gene is TRBJ1-1, the V gene TRBV20-1, with D possibly TRBD1 on 5 matching bases. The CDR3 consists of 15 residues. Germline assignment: CDR1 DFQATT and CDR2 SNEGSKA (reference sequence). Between the trimmed V and J ends, which lost 4 bases and 3 bases, there was a span of 18 bases. CDR3 in DNA: TGCAGTGCTACTCACCCAAGGGGCTCCGACACTGAAGCTTTCTTT. It codes for CSATHPRGSDTEAFF.

V and J are TRBV2 and TRBJ2-7; tentatively, D is TRBD2 (5 bases). Trimming removed 6 bases from V and 3 bases from J, with 9 bases in between. The germline V gene has CDR1 SNHLY and CDR2 FYNNEI. The CDR3 has 12 amino acids. The CDR3 DNA is TGTGCCAGCAGGGGAGAACACTACGAGCAGTACTTC. Encoded protein: CASRGEHYEQYF.

This clonotype came up many times. V is TRBV7-2 and J is TRBJ1-1; 7 bases line up with TRBD1. V shed 5 bases, J shed 0 bases, and the junction held 3 bases outside the gene matches. Germline values: CDR1 SGHTA, CDR2 FQGNSA. The length of the CDR3 is 14 residues. In nucleotides, the CDR3 is TGTGCCAGCAGCCCGGACAGGATGAACACTGAAGCTTTCTTT. This gives the protein CASSPDRMNTEAFF.

This clonotype was seen at least ten times. V gene TRBV6-1 combines with J gene TRBJ2-2; 11 bases match TRBD2. The V gene end was trimmed by 4 bases and the J gene end by 4 bases; junction bases not matched to a gene: 5. Germline CDR1 is MNHNS and CDR2 is SASEGT. The CDR3 is 16 residues long. DNA of the CDR3: TGTGCCAGCAGTGGCGGGACTAGCGGCCTCACCGGGGAGCTGTTTTTT. It is translated as CASSGGTSGLTGELFF.

Ten or more counts support this clonotype. The chain carries TRBV20-1 and TRBJ2-5; perhaps TRBD1 as D (5 bases). The CDR3 length is 13 residues. V was cut by 5 bases and J by 5 bases, with 15 bases left in between. CDR1 and CDR2 from the germline V gene are DFQATT and SNEGSKA (reference sequence). The DNA of the CDR3 is TGCAGTGCTCTCCCAGGGTCCCAGGAGACCCAGTACTTC. Translated: CSALPGSQETQYF.

This clonotype appeared a few times. The chain recombines TRBV30 with TRBJ2-2; the match to TRBD1 covers 9 bases. The V gene's germline CDR1 is GTSNPN and CDR2 SVGIG (reference sequence). The length of the CDR3 is 14 residues. V was clipped by 7 bases and J by 4 bases; unmatched bases: 7. CDR3 in amino acids: CAYRQGGPTGELFF. The CDR3 DNA is TGTGCCTACCGACAGGGGGGTCCCACCGGGGAGCTGTTTTTT. Together with reference TRBV30 and TRBJ2-2, the CDR3 gives the full variable domain: SQTIHQWPATLVQPVGSPLSLECTVEGTSNPNLYWYRQAAGRGLQLLFYSVGIGQISSEVPQNLSASRPQDRQFILSSKKLLLSDSGFYLCAYRQGGPTGELFFGEGSRLTVL.

The chain couples TRBV2 to TRBJ1-2; D call uncertain. V was cut by 6 bases and J by 7 bases, with 24 bases left in between. The CDR3 contains 16 residues. Germline-derived CDR1 and CDR2 are SNHLY and FYNNEI. The CDR3 coding sequence is TGTGCCAGCAGCGGTATTGCGGTCGGGAGGGAGTTTGGCTACACCTTC. Amino acid sequence: CASSGIAVGREFGYTF.

CDR3 protein: CASSPRRPGQGFEQYF. The DNA for the CDR3 is TGCGCCAGCAGCCCTCGGCGGCCGGGACAGGGATTTGAGCAGTACTTC. This chain links TRBV4-1 with TRBJ2-7, with 9 bases identical to TRBD1. The CDR3 length is 16 residues. Germline CDR1 is MGHRA and CDR2 is YSYEKL. V trimming: 4 bases; J trimming: 7 bases; junction bases outside the gene matches: 14.

This clonotype was detected many times. The J gene is TRBJ2-7, the V gene TRBV7-3; D unclear. V shed 2 bases and J shed 0 bases, with 8 bases lying between them. The CDR3 consists of 14 residues. Germline values: CDR1 SGHTA, CDR2 FQGTGA. This CDR3 is CASSLYPGSYEQYF. CDR3 DNA: TGTGCCAGCAGCTTATACCCAGGCTCCTACGAGCAGTACTTC.

This clonotype was seen more than once but under ten times. A read error may explain this, as a much larger clone is one base away. The J gene is TRBJ1-2, the V gene TRBV7-2; D is perhaps TRBD1 (5 bases). Per germline, CDR1 SGHTA and CDR2 FQGNSA. This CDR3 is built from 13 residues. V was trimmed by 4 bases and J by 8 bases, leaving 14 bases between them. The CDR3 region has the DNA TGTGCCAGCAGCTATAGGATAGGGGACGGCTACACCTTC. Amino acid sequence: CASSYRIGDGYTF. The full variable domain, in which reference TRBV7-2 and TRBJ1-2 provide the parts outside the CDR3, is GAGVSQSPSNKVTEKGKDVELRCDPISGHTALYWYRQSLGQGLEFLIYFQGNSAPDKSGLPSDRFSAERTGGSVSTLTIQRTQQEDSAVYLCASSYRIGDGYTFGSGTRLTVV.

The table lists this clonotype with many counts. The chain has TRBV12-3 or TRBV12-4 and TRBJ2-7, with 9 bases identical to TRBD1. This CDR3 is built from 17 residues. V shed 6 bases and J 6 bases; nucleotides not matched to a gene: 18. CDR3 bases: TGTGCCAGCAGCCGGTTCGTTTGGGACAGGGATTTCGGCGAGCAGTACTTC. Translating it yields CASSRFVWDRDFGEQYF.

There are many counts of this clonotype. This chain uses TRBV20-1 with TRBJ1-6; no firm D call. CDR3 length: 14 residues. The germline CDR1 and CDR2 sequences are DFQATT and SNEGSKA (reference sequence). Deletions cut 0 bases from V and 6 bases from J, with 9 bases between. DNA for the CDR3: TGCAGTGCTAGAGAAGGGAAGTTTAATTCACCCCTCCACTTT. It specifies CSAREGKFNSPLHF.

The sample holds many counts of this clonotype. V is TRBV2 and J is TRBJ1-5, with a tentative D call TRBD1 (6 bases). The CDR3 runs to 13 residues. Germline lookup yields CDR1 SNHLY and CDR2 FYNNEI. V lost 4 bases and J lost 10, with 14 bases in between. The CDR3 is CASSGTAIRPQHF. CDR3 in DNA: TGTGCCAGCAGTGGGACAGCAATCAGACCCCAGCATTTT.